This T cell receptor (beta chain) was recorded in a study of T cell responses to AZD1222 COVID-19 vaccine. Whole-study context: Whether given at about 4 or about 12 weeks, second doses were pooled.

Measured with immunoSEQ multiplex PCR; TCRdb has only the in-frame clones, and not every one. The sample comprises 120,000 or so clones, around 85% of which are singletons, and approximately 6.2% rests with the top ten. Regarding this clone: Its cognate antigen is unknown.

General study points: Following two doses of AZD1222, Spike-specific TCR breadth and depth rose. Across spike, vaccine-associated CD4 TCRs were found, dominant at 160-218 and 743-854.

V shed 0 bases and J shed 0 bases, with 21 bases lying between them. This CDR3 region has 19 residues. Germline CDR1 is LGHDT and CDR2 is YNNKEL (reference sequence). The sample in question was peripheral blood, obtained on day 0 of AZD1222 vaccination. The rearrangement joins TRBV3-1 (or the pseudogene TRBV3-2) to TRBJ2-7; possible D gene TRBD2, 8 bases. This receptor was obtained from an adult in good health. CDR3 residues: CASSQEASGGQTSSYEQYF. CDR3 bases: TGTGCCAGCAGCCAAGAGGCAAGCGGGGGACAGACAAGCTCCTACGAGCAGTACTTC.